The entry below describes one T cell receptor (beta chain). The entry originates in a study of blood T cell repertoires in COVID-19. The data were produced by immunoSEQ multiplex PCR, yet TCRdb's version contains in-frame clones alone and is incomplete. Counted here are roughly 80,000 clones, 82% occurring once; the ten biggest clones make up around 10%. CDR3 size: 14 residues. CDR1 is SGHTA, CDR2 FQGNSA, per germline. V lost 4 bases and J lost 2; bases outside the gene matches: 2. This chain uses TRBV7-2 with TRBJ1-2, with TRBD1 matching 9 bases. The source material was peripheral blood. This TCR derives from a man aged 50 or older with acute or convalescent COVID-19. The CDR3 DNA is TGTGCCAGCAGCTCAGGACAGGGGAACTATGGCTACACCTTC. Translated, it gives CASSSGQGNYGYTF.